Shown below are 18 T cell receptor beta chains from a single sample sequenced in a study of identical twins. TCRdb processed the 5' RACE reads anew with MiXCR; each CDR3 protein has one entry. The sample consists of 250,000 to 300,000 distinct CDR3 sequences, around 8.8% of them appearing once. This same sample was also taken into another study, of yellow fever vaccine responses in identical twins.

The sample taken for sequencing was CD8+ T cells sorted from blood. The origin of the receptors is a young woman in good health.

The chain joins TRBV7-6 to TRBJ2-3, with D possibly being TRBD2 (5 bases). V lost 1 base and J 1 base, leaving 15 bases between the germline ends. The CDR3 totals 17 residues. Germline CDR1 is SGHVS and CDR2 is FNYEAQ. Here the CDR3 DNA reads TGTGCCAGCAGCTTAGGACGGTTTGCCGGGGGCACAGATACGCAGTATTTT. Residues: CASSLGRFAGGTDTQYF. Supplemented by reference TRBV7-6 and TRBJ2-3, the full variable domain reads GAGVSQSPRYKVTKRGQDVALRCDPISGHVSLYWYRQALGQGPEFLTYFNYEAQQDKSGLPNDRFSAERPEGSISTLTIQRTEQRDSAMYRCASSLGRFAGGTDTQYFGPGTRLTVL.

This clonotype was seen a few times. V is TRBV4-1 and J is TRBJ2-7, with 7 bases fitting TRBD1. This CDR3 region has 14 residues. The germline V gene has CDR1 MGHRA and CDR2 YSYEKL. The V segment lost 2 bases and the J segment 2 bases; nucleotides outside the gene matches: 3. The CDR3 DNA reads as TGCGCCAGCAGCCAATTACAGGGGACCTACGAGCAGTACTTC. The encoded protein is CASSQLQGTYEQYF.

This clonotype was detected ten times or more. The gene calls are TRBV4-3 and TRBJ2-2, with D perhaps TRBD1 (5 bases). In germline, CDR1 is LGHNA, CDR2 YSLEER. The CDR3 extends over 14 amino acids. The V end was cut by 0 bases, the J end by 7 bases, with 9 bases between. CDR3 in amino acids: CASSQDRDVGELFF. DNA for the CDR3: TGCGCCAGCAGCCAAGACAGGGATGTCGGGGAGCTGTTTTTT.

This clonotype appeared a few times. The rearrangement links TRBV6-2 or TRBV6-3 to TRBJ2-7; 7 positions match TRBD2. Germline CDR1 MNHEY, CDR2 SVGEGT. This CDR3 is 14 amino acids long. V gave up 3 bases and J gave up 4 bases; unmatched junction bases: 6. CDR3 in DNA: TGTGCCAGCAGTTATGGACTAGTTGGTTACGAGCAGTACTTC. Residues: CASSYGLVGYEQYF.

The CDR3 region has the DNA TGTGCCATCAGTGTTGGGGAATTGGTCAATGAGCAGTTCTTC. Translated, it gives CAISVGELVNEQFF. The chain carries TRBV10-3 and TRBJ2-1; unclear D gene. The CDR3 is made up of 14 amino acids. The V and J ends lost 4 bases and 6 bases respectively, with 13 bases between them. Germline V gene data show CDR1 as ENHRY and CDR2 as SYGVKD.

This clonotype was observed a few times. The chain has TRBV10-3 and TRBJ2-7; D is possibly TRBD1 or TRBD2 (5 bases each). The V and J ends lost 0 bases and 6 bases respectively, with 24 bases between them. CDR1 and CDR2 (germline): ENHRY, SYGVKD. The length of the CDR3 is 18 residues. The DNA for the CDR3 is TGTGCCATCAGTGAGTCAATTAGCTGGATTGGGACCCCCGTCGAGCAGTACTTC. This sequence encodes CAISESISWIGTPVEQYF.

The V call is TRBV15, the J call TRBJ2-1, with 10 bases identical to TRBD2. V lost 3 bases and J lost 3; bases outside the gene matches: 2. The CDR3 has 15 residues. Looked up from germline, CDR1 is LNHNV and CDR2 is YYDKDF (reference sequence). The DNA for the CDR3 is TGTGCCACCAGCAGTGCTAGCGGGAGCTACAATGAGCAGTTCTTC. Amino acids: CATSSASGSYNEQFF.

This clonotype was detected ten times or more. V is TRBV9 and J is TRBJ2-1; TRBD1 agrees at 7 bases. From germline, CDR1 is SGDLS and CDR2 YYNGEE. J was trimmed by 5 bases and V by 4 bases; bases with no gene match: 15. The CDR3 sequence is 17 residues long. CDR3 residues: CASSPWPGTDTHNEQFF. The CDR3 DNA follows: TGTGCCAGCAGCCCATGGCCCGGGACAGATACCCACAATGAGCAGTTCTTC.

This clonotype occurred many times. The chain uses TRBV5-1 and TRBJ2-7; no firm D call. V was pared by 4 bases and J by 3 bases, with 2 bases between. CDR3 length: 10 residues. Germline values: CDR1 SGHRS, CDR2 YFSETQ. The CDR3 sequence: CASSIYEQYF. CDR3 sequence (DNA): TGCGCCAGCAGCATCTACGAGCAGTACTTC.

The CDR3 here is CASSLWPRGGPAYEQYF. The DNA for the CDR3 is TGTGCCAGCAGTTTATGGCCACGAGGGGGGCCCGCCTACGAGCAGTACTTC. The chain has TRBV28 and TRBJ2-7; the D call may be TRBD1 or TRBD2 (6 bases each). The germline V gene has CDR1 MDHEN and CDR2 SYDVKM. Trimming removed 0 bases at V and 2 bases at J, with 17 bases between. This CDR3 contains 17 residues.

This clonotype has a count of ten or more. V is TRBV4-3 and J is TRBJ2-7, with D perhaps matching TRBD2 (5 bases). V lost 0 bases to trimming and J lost 2 bases, with 14 bases between them. Germline V gives CDR1 LGHNA, CDR2 YSLEER. The CDR3 loop spans 16 amino acids. The CDR3 DNA sequence: TGCGCCAGCAGCCAAGAAGAGGGCGGCGGCCCCTACGAGCAGTACTTC. Its translation is CASSQEEGGGPYEQYF.

V and J are TRBV27 and TRBJ2-3; no reliable D call. This CDR3 contains 17 residues. V lost 0 bases and J 5 bases, leaving 18 bases between the germline ends. Germline lookup yields CDR1 MNHEY and CDR2 SMNVEV (reference sequence). CDR3: CASSLSKSPSYRDTQYF. The CDR3 DNA reads TGTGCCAGCAGTTTATCGAAATCCCCTAGTTACAGAGATACGCAGTATTTT.

This clonotype was seen at least ten times. CDR3 nucleotides: TGTGCCAGCAGCAACTGGGACCTTCAAACTGAAGCTTTCTTT. Encoded protein: CASSNWDLQTEAFF. This chain uses TRBV9 with TRBJ1-1, with D perhaps matching TRBD1 (5 bases). The ends were cut back, 4 bases at V and 5 bases at J, with 15 bases in the middle. This CDR3 spans 14 amino acids. Per germline, CDR1 SGDLS and CDR2 YYNGEE.

Only a few counts were recorded for this clonotype. This chain connects TRBV21-1 to TRBJ2-7; TRBD1, the table's D call, lacks a check against the DNA. TRBV21-1 corresponds to a pseudogene. This CDR3 is 8 amino acids long. The CDR3 DNA follows: TGTGGGGGACACGAGCAGTACTTC. It specifies CGGHEQYF.

Ten or more counts support this clonotype. V is TRBV10-3 and J is TRBJ1-1; 7 nucleotides line up with TRBD1. Germline CDR1 ENHRY, CDR2 SYGVKD. The CDR3 is 17 residues long. Trimming took 2 bases from V and 0 from J; bases not matched to a gene: 9. Here the CDR3 reads CAISELGQGGLNTEAFF. The CDR3 coding sequence is TGTGCCATCAGTGAGCTTGGGCAGGGGGGATTGAACACTGAAGCTTTCTTT.

The J gene is TRBJ2-7, the V gene TRBV9; a weak D match, TRBD1 (5 bases). Germline V gene sequence: CDR1 SGDLS, CDR2 YYNGEE. Trimming took 0 bases from V and 5 from J, leaving 6 bases between them. This CDR3 contains 12 residues. The CDR3 loop is CASSVEDNEQYF. For the CDR3, the DNA is TGTGCCAGCAGCGTAGAGGACAACGAGCAGTACTTC.

This clonotype has just a few counts. The chain combines TRBV7-3 with TRBJ2-3, with 8 bases lining up with TRBD1. This CDR3 spans 16 amino acids. Germline assignment: CDR1 SGHTA and CDR2 FQGTGA. J lost 5 bases, V lost 5 bases, and 12 bases had no gene match. The CDR3 region has the DNA TGTGCCAGCAGCGCTCACGGGACAGGCGTCGGAGATACGCAGTATTTT. It is translated as CASSAHGTGVGDTQYF.

The J gene is TRBJ2-3, the V gene TRBV2; 9 nucleotides agree with TRBD2. CDR1 SNHLY and CDR2 FYNNEI come from the germline V gene. The CDR3 consists of 16 residues. Unmatched junction bases numbered 7, after V lost 4 bases and J lost 2 bases. CDR3 nucleotide sequence: TGTGCCAGCAGTGGTAGCGGGAGCGTACACACAGATACGCAGTATTTT. Protein sequence: CASSGSGSVHTDTQYF.